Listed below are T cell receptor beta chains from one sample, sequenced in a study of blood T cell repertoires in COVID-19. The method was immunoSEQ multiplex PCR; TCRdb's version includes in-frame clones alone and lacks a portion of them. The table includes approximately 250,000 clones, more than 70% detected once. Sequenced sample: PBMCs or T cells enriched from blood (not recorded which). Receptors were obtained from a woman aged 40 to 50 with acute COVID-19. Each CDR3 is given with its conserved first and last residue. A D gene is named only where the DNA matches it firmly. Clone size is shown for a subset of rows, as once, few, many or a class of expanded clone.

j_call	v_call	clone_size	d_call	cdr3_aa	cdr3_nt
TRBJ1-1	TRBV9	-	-	CASSLRGGGLNTEAFF	TGTGCCAGCAGCCTCCGAGGGGGGGGCTTGAACACTGAAGCTTTCTTT
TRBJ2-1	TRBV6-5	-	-	CASSKGLTYNEQFF	TGTGCCAGCAGTAAGGGACTGACTTACAATGAGCAGTTCTTC
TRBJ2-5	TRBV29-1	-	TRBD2	CSVAGTSGETQYF	TGCAGCGTGGCCGGGACTAGCGGGGAGACCCAGTACTTC
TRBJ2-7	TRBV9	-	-	CASSPREVSYEQYF	TGTGCCAGCAGCCCCCGGGAAGTATCCTACGAGCAGTACTTC
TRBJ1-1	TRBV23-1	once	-	CASSPQQETEAFF	TGCGCCAGCAGTCCCCAACAGGAAACTGAAGCCTTCTTT
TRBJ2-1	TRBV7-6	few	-	CASSLAQGNNEQFF	TGTGCCAGCAGCTTAGCGCAGGGGAACAATGAGCAGTTCTTC
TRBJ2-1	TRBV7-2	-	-	CASSLKYEGPQFF	TGTGCCAGCAGCTTAAAGTATGAGGGCCCTCAGTTCTTC
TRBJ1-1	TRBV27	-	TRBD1	CASSARQGRSEAFF	TGTGCCAGCAGTGCTAGACAGGGGAGGTCTGAAGCTTTCTTT
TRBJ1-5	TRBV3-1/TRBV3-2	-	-	CASSQVRQGNQPQHF	TGTGCCAGCAGCCAAGTCCGACAGGGCAATCAGCCCCAGCATTTT
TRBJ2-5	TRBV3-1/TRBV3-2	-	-	CASSPAVLETQYF	TGTGCCAGCAGCCCGGCGGTTTTGGAGACCCAGTACTTC
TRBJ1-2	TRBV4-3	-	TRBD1	CASSQNAGGVNYGYTF	TGCGCCAGCAGCCAAAATGCAGGGGGAGTTAACTATGGCTACACCTTC
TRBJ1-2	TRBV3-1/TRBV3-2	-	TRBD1	CASSQEGTVGGYTF	TGTGCCAGCAGCCAAGAGGGGACAGTCGGAGGCTACACCTTC
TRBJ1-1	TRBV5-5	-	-	CASSFGANTEAFF	TGTGCCAGCAGCTTTGGGGCGAACACTGAAGCTTTCTTT
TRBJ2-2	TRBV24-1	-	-	CATRPTPIAASNTGELFF	TGTGCCACCAGACCTACACCCATAGCGGCCTCGAACACCGGGGAGCTGTTTTTT
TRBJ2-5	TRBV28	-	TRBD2	CASTRTGLAGSQETQYF	TGTGCCAGCACGAGGACGGGACTAGCGGGATCACAAGAGACCCAGTACTTC
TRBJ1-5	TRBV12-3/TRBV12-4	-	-	CASSRTADQPQHF	TGTGCCAGCAGCCGGACAGCTGATCAGCCCCAGCATTTT